Presented here are 17 T cell receptor beta chains from one specimen sequenced in a study of blood T cell repertoires in COVID-19. Measured with immunoSEQ multiplex PCR; TCRdb has only the in-frame clones, and not every one. The table includes about 58,000 clones, over 65% detected once. Sequencing was done on a sample of peripheral blood. The source of these receptors is a man in his forties with active COVID-19.

The CDR3 protein is CASSLSASGRQPQHF. The CDR3 DNA reads as TGTGCCAGCAGTTTATCGGCCAGCGGCCGGCAGCCCCAGCATTTT. This chain connects TRBV27 to TRBJ1-5, with D hard to call. Germline assignment: CDR1 MNHEY and CDR2 SMNVEV (reference sequence). Trimming cost V 0 bases and J 7 bases, with 13 bases left between them. The CDR3 totals 15 residues.

The chain recombines TRBV28 with TRBJ1-1; a weak D match, TRBD1 (5 bases). The ends were cut back, 2 bases at V and 3 bases at J, with 7 bases in the middle. The CDR3 is 13 amino acids. Germline V gene sequence: CDR1 MDHEN, CDR2 SYDVKM. CDR3 DNA: TGTGCCAGCAGTTTAGAAGGGGACACTGAAGCTTTCTTT. It specifies CASSLEGDTEAFF.

This clone was detected once. The genes are TRBV29-1 and TRBJ1-3; 7 bases line up with TRBD1. J lost 2 bases, V lost 2 bases, and 6 bases had no gene match. This CDR3 contains 15 residues. From germline, CDR1 is SQVTM and CDR2 ANQGSEA. The CDR3 spells CSVEKTGFAGNTIYF. In DNA form, the CDR3 reads TGCAGCGTTGAAAAGACAGGGTTCGCTGGAAACACCATATATTTT. The whole variable domain, filled in from reference TRBV29-1 and TRBJ1-3, reads SAVISQKPSRDICQRGTSLTIQCQVDSQVTMMFWYRQQPGQSLTLIATANQGSEATYESGFVIDKFPISRPNLTFSTLTVSNMSPEDSSIYLCSVEKTGFAGNTIYFGEGSWLTVV.

This chain connects TRBV27 to TRBJ2-1; weak D call: TRBD2 (6 bases). Germline assignment: CDR1 MNHEY and CDR2 SMNVEV (reference sequence). The CDR3 contains 13 residues. The V gene lost 5 bases and the J gene lost 9 bases, with 14 bases spanning the gap. The CDR3 here is CASSQAGWAEQFF. For the CDR3, the DNA is TGTGCCAGCAGTCAAGCGGGCTGGGCTGAGCAGTTCTTC.

The chain employs TRBV2 and TRBJ2-4, with D perhaps TRBD2 (6 bases). The CDR3 runs 16 residues. Germline V gene data show CDR1 as SNHLY and CDR2 as FYNNEI. The ends were cut back, 7 bases at V and 1 base at J, with 17 bases in the middle. The CDR3 loop reads CASTNPLGGAKNIQYF. In DNA form, the CDR3 reads TGTGCCAGCACCAACCCCCTTGGGGGGGCCAAAAACATTCAGTACTTC.

Concerning this clone: The junction shows a germline mismatch at one end, possibly a read error. V usage is TRBV7-3 and J usage is TRBJ2-5, with D maybe TRBD1 (7 bases). The CDR3 sequence is 15 residues long. Germline-derived CDR1 and CDR2 are SGHTA and FQGTGA. CDR3 coding DNA: TGTGCCAGCAGCGTAACAGGAGGGGGCCGTAAGACCCAGTACTTC. As protein: CASSVTGGGRKTQYF.

The chain uses TRBV19 and TRBJ1-6; D possibly corresponds to TRBD1 (6 bases). CDR1 and CDR2 (germline): LNHDA, SQIVND (reference sequence). Between the trimmed V and J ends, which lost 4 bases and 11 bases, there was a span of 15 bases. There are 14 residues in the CDR3. CDR3 loop: CASSTDRLITPLHF. CDR3 bases: TGTGCCAGTAGTACCGACAGGTTAATTACACCCCTCCACTTT.

The chain has TRBV5-4 and TRBJ2-3, with a weak D call TRBD2 (6 bases). Trimming removed 3 bases from V and 2 bases from J, with 10 bases in between. This CDR3 comprises 14 residues. Germline lookup yields CDR1 SGHNT and CDR2 YYREEE (reference sequence). CDR3 amino acids: CASSSRDSTDTQYF. The DNA for the CDR3 is TGTGCCAGCAGCTCCCGGGACTCCACAGATACGCAGTATTTT.

The chain has TRBV19 and TRBJ2-1, with 10 bases aligning to TRBD2. This CDR3 spans 15 amino acids. Germline assignment: CDR1 LNHDA and CDR2 SQIVND (reference sequence). The V segment lost 1 base and the J segment 4 bases; nucleotides outside the gene matches: 1. In DNA, the CDR3 is TGTGCCAGTAGTATAGGGACTAGCGGATACAATGAGCAGTTCTTC. It specifies CASSIGTSGYNEQFF.

In its sample, this clone was seen once. The rearrangement joins TRBV5-1 to TRBJ2-1; 9 positions agree with TRBD1. The germline V gene has CDR1 SGHRS and CDR2 YFSETQ. The CDR3 has 14 amino acids. With 5 bases clipped from V and 9 bases from J, the junction kept 9 bases outside the gene matches. In DNA form, the CDR3 reads TGCGCCAGCAGTTCGCACAGGGGGCGTCTTGAGCAGTTCTTC. It is translated as CASSSHRGRLEQFF. The full variable domain, completed using reference TRBV5-1 and TRBJ2-1, is KAGVTQTPRYLIKTRGQQVTLSCSPISGHRSVSWYQQTPGQGLQFLFEYFSETQRNKGNFPGRFSGRQFSNSRSEMNVSTLELGDSALYLCASSSHRGRLEQFFGPGTRLTVL.

The genes are TRBV5-1 and TRBJ1-3; 9 nucleotides agree with TRBD1. CDR3 length: 17 amino acids. The J segment lost 4 bases and the V segment lost 3 bases, leaving 11 bases of the junction unmatched. CDR1 and CDR2 from the germline V gene are SGHRS and YFSETQ. The CDR3 region has the DNA TGCGCCAGCAGCTGGGGGCCGAGGACAGGGGCCGGAAACACCATATATTTT. Its protein product is CASSWGPRTGAGNTIYF. Filled out from reference TRBV5-1 and TRBJ1-3, the complete variable domain reads KAGVTQTPRYLIKTRGQQVTLSCSPISGHRSVSWYQQTPGQGLQFLFEYFSETQRNKGNFPGRFSGRQFSNSRSEMNVSTLELGDSALYLCASSWGPRTGAGNTIYFGEGSWLTVV.

This clone was seen just once. The rearrangement links TRBV2 to TRBJ2-1, with 10 bases identical to TRBD2. The CDR3 runs to 14 residues. Per germline, CDR1 SNHLY and CDR2 FYNNEI. With V trimmed by 7 bases and J by 6 bases, 6 bases remained unmatched. The DNA for the CDR3 is TGTGCCAGCACGCAGCGGGAGGGTCGCAATGAGCAGTTCTTC. Encoded protein: CASTQREGRNEQFF.

The gene calls are TRBV20-1 and TRBJ2-5; no clear D gene. Germline V gene lookup returns CDR1 DFQATT and CDR2 SNEGSKA (reference sequence). V gave up 3 bases and J gave up 5 bases, with 10 bases separating them. This CDR3 contains 12 residues. The CDR3 sequence: CSASRGGETQYF. The CDR3 DNA reads TGCAGTGCTAGTCGAGGTGGCGAGACCCAGTACTTC.

The count of this clone is one. The rearrangement joins TRBV28 to TRBJ2-2; 9 nucleotides match TRBD1. Germline values: CDR1 MDHEN, CDR2 SYDVKM. This CDR3 has 15 amino acids. V was pared by 5 bases and J by 4 bases, with 5 bases of the junction left unmatched. Here the CDR3 DNA reads TGTGCCAGCAGTCGACAGGGGGAGGGCACCGGGGAGCTGTTTTTT. As protein: CASSRQGEGTGELFF. Full variable domain (remainder filled in from reference TRBV28 and TRBJ2-2): DVKVTQSSRYLVKRTGEKVFLECVQDMDHENMFWYRQDPGLGLRLIYFSYDVKMKEKGDIPEGYSVSREKKERFSLILESASTNQTSMYLCASSRQGEGTGELFFGEGSRLTVL.

The rearrangement uses TRBV5-1 and TRBJ2-5; maybe TRBD2 (6 bases). V was clipped by 4 bases and J by 5 bases, with 15 bases between them. From germline, CDR1 is SGHRS and CDR2 YFSETQ. The CDR3 has 14 residues. This chain's CDR3 is CASSPWGERETQYF. The CDR3 DNA reads TGCGCCAGCAGCCCCTGGGGGGAGCGGGAGACCCAGTACTTC.

This clone was detected only a few times. The V and J genes are TRBV5-1 and TRBJ2-7; 7 nucleotides agree with TRBD2. The length of the CDR3 is 16 residues. Germline loops: CDR1 SGHRS, CDR2 YFSETQ. With V trimmed by 0 bases and J by 1 base, 7 bases remained unmatched. Here the CDR3 reads CASSLGGTGGSYEQYF. CDR3 DNA sequence: TGCGCCAGCAGCTTGGGTGGGACGGGGGGATCCTACGAGCAGTACTTC.

The chain carries TRBV5-1 and TRBJ2-2; D unclear. The CDR3 totals 13 residues. V was cut by 0 bases and J by 5 bases, with 5 bases left in between. CDR1 is SGHRS, CDR2 YFSETQ, per germline. DNA for the CDR3: TGCGCCAGCAGCTTGGCAGCGACCGGGGAGCTGTTTTTT. It encodes CASSLAATGELFF.